The clone carrying this T cell receptor beta chain was seen repeatedly, ten times or more. What it binds is unknown. MiXCR, run by TCRdb on the RT-PCR reads, gives a single entry per CDR3 protein. Among 710,000 or so distinct CDR3 sequences listed, 15% to 17% were seen once. This sample is drawn from a study of response to subunit inactivated influenza vaccine. Study observations and caveats: It was suggested by the authors that few new T cells are recruited by each seasonal influenza vaccination.

Sequencing was performed on PBMCs from blood, taken 11 to 12 days after vaccination. This clonotype originated in a man aged 45-65 years who received an inactivated influenza vaccine.

CDR3 nucleotides: TGTGCCAGCAGCAACTGGGAGACCGGGGAGCTGTTTTTT. Translation gives CASSNWETGELFF. J is TRBJ2-2 and V is TRBV2; possible D gene TRBD2, 5 bases. The germline V gene has CDR1 SNHLY and CDR2 FYNNEI. This CDR3 spans 13 amino acids. Between the trimmed V and J ends, which lost 6 bases and 5 bases, there was a span of 10 bases.